The sequence of this TCR beta chain was determined in a study of OX40 agonist ivuxolimab in advanced cancers. Across the study: Of the participants, approximately 36% had some prior anti-PD-1, anti-PD-L1 or anti-CTLA-4 therapy, which was allowed.

The study, taken as a whole, reports: Clonal expansion by week 6 occurred in CD4+ and CD8+ blood T cells (at 0.1 to 3.0 mg/kg).

Profiled with immunoSEQ multiplex PCR; TCRdb holds only in-frame clones, not every one. This sample has tens of thousands of clones, with approximately 84% found just once. Notes on this clone: Its specificity is unknown.

This material consisted of CD4+ or CD8+ T cells sorted from blood, taken in a trial of the OX40 agonist ivuxolimab. This receptor was taken from an adult with an advanced solid tumor such as melanoma, head and neck, liver or kidney cancer.

For the CDR3, the DNA is TGTGCCAGCAGTCTTTCAGGGGGGGCGTACGAGCAGTACTTC. Encoded protein: CASSLSGGAYEQYF. The chain couples TRBV4-2 to TRBJ2-5; D may correspond to TRBD1 or TRBD2 (7 bases each). The end of the DNA fits TRBJ2-7 better, so the J call may be wrong. Germline V gives CDR1 LGHNA, CDR2 YNFKEQ. The CDR3 spans 14 residues.